This note documents a single T cell receptor beta chain sequence. The antigen is unknown. Produced via immunoSEQ multiplex PCR; TCRdb's table is partial and in-frame only. The table shows about 25,000 clones, with around four fifths occurring only once. The data are from a study of neoadjuvant nivolumab and ipilimumab in lung cancer. Study as a whole: Patients got nivolumab 3 mg/kg on days 1, 15 and 29; combination added ipilimumab 1 mg/kg day 1.

Study-wide results and caveats: Compared with tumor-adjacent uninvolved lung, resected tumors showed greater richness and clonality. TCR sequencing covered a small number of samples.

This sample comprised tumor tissue, obtained after neoadjuvant nivolumab, alone or with ipilimumab, at or shortly before surgery. This TCR was recovered from an adult with non-small cell lung cancer.

CDR3 in DNA: TGCAGCGTTGTAATCCGGGACAGGGGATCTGAAGCTTTCTTT. This codes for CSVVIRDRGSEAFF. V usage is TRBV29-1 and J usage is TRBJ1-1; 10 bases are a match to TRBD1. This CDR3 region has 14 residues. The V segment lost 4 bases and the J segment 6 bases; nucleotides outside the gene matches: 8. Germline assignment: CDR1 SQVTM and CDR2 ANQGSEA. The variable domain in full, with the rest retrieved from reference TRBV29-1 and TRBJ1-1, is SAVISQKPSRDICQRGTSLTIQCQVDSQVTMMFWYRQQPGQSLTLIATANQGSEATYESGFVIDKFPISRPNLTFSTLTVSNMSPEDSSIYLCSVVIRDRGSEAFFGQGTRLTVV.